This T cell receptor beta chain was obtained from a study of blood T cell repertoires in COVID-19. Turning to the study itself: The study drew acute and convalescent COVID-19 samples from the United States, Italy and Spain.

The table came from immunoSEQ multiplex PCR; TCRdb's copy has only in-frame clones and leaves some out. There are approximately 300,000 clones in the sample; roughly 85% occur only once, and more than 3.5% lies in the top ten. Donors in Cohort 3 counted as recovered after two negative PCRs, clearance, or symptom resolution. Input material: PBMCs or T cells enriched from blood (not recorded which). The TCR sequence derives from a woman between 25 and 40 years old who had recovered from COVID-19.

CDR3 in amino acids: CASSYSKIAGDYEQYF. The CDR3 DNA is TGTGCCAGCAGTTACTCGAAAATAGCGGGGGACTACGAGCAGTACTTC. The V gene is TRBV6-5, the J gene TRBJ2-7; 9 bases align to TRBD2. CDR1 is MNHEY and CDR2 is SVGAGI in the germline V gene. This CDR3 has 16 amino acids. With 0 bases clipped from V and 3 bases from J, the junction kept 6 bases outside the gene matches.